The sequence of this T cell receptor beta chain was determined in a study of blood T cell repertoires in COVID-19. Study in general: Samples taken during acute and convalescent COVID-19 were collected in the United States, Italy and Spain.

CDR3 size: 11 residues. The V end was cut by 1 base, the J end by 8 bases, with 8 bases between. Germline V lookup: CDR1 DFQATT, CDR2 SNEGSKA (reference sequence). Study processing details: Estimation of nucleated cell counts relied on the amplification of reference gene primers. The table came from immunoSEQ multiplex PCR; TCRdb's copy has only in-frame clones and leaves some out. V, J and clone size reflect that table, while D and trimming were determined from the DNA. The table includes about 260,000 clones, roughly 86% detected once. What was sequenced was peripheral blood. The receptor was isolated from a woman in her 30s with COVID-19, enrolled during active disease. The rearrangement joins TRBV20-1 to TRBJ1-2; D is unclear. The DNA of the CDR3 is TGCAGTGCTAGAGTTCGGAGGGGCTACACCTTC. Translating gives CSARVRRGYTF.